What follows are 11 T cell receptor beta chains derived from one specimen sequenced in a study of blood T cell repertoires in COVID-19. Some clones are missing from TCRdb's copy, which holds only in-frame ones; the method was immunoSEQ multiplex PCR. Counted here are over 200,000 clones, more than 85% occurring once; the ten biggest clones make up around 0.84%. The source material was peripheral blood. Receptors originate from a man in his fifties or sixties with COVID-19, enrolled during active disease.

V usage is TRBV24-1 and J usage is TRBJ1-5; tentatively, D is TRBD1 (6 bases). The CDR3 spans 17 residues. V was cut by 5 bases and J by 0 bases, with 16 bases left in between. Per the germline V gene, CDR1 is KGHDR and CDR2 is SFDVKD. The CDR3 DNA reads as TGTGCCACCAGTGGAAGGGACACAACCTATAGCAATCAGCCCCAGCATTTT. Encoded protein: CATSGRDTTYSNQPQHF.

The table lists this clone with a count of one. CDR3 sequence reads: CASSQLKNNEQFF. For the CDR3, the DNA is TGTGCCAGCAGCCAATTAAAAAACAATGAGCAGTTCTTC. V usage is TRBV14 and J usage is TRBJ2-1; D uncertain. CDR3 length: 13 residues. V dropped 2 bases and J dropped 5 bases, with 7 bases sitting between them. Germline values: CDR1 SGHDN, CDR2 FVKESK.

This chain connects TRBV18 to TRBJ1-6, with unresolved D. The V gene lost 2 bases and the J gene lost 5 bases, with 13 bases spanning the gap. Germline CDR1 reads KGHSH; CDR2 reads LQKENI. CDR3 size: 16 residues. CDR3 loop: CASSPGSGRNNSPLHF. DNA of the CDR3: TGTGCCAGCTCACCAGGCTCGGGTCGGAATAATTCACCCCTCCACTTT.

This rearrangement joins TRBV11-2 to TRBJ2-7, with 11 bases matching TRBD1. The CDR3 loop spans 17 amino acids. Unmatched junction bases numbered 7, after V lost 3 bases and J lost 0 bases. In germline, CDR1 is SGHAT, CDR2 FQNNGV. DNA for the CDR3: TGTGCCAGCAGCTTCGGACAGGGGGCTCGCATCTCCTACGAGCAGTACTTC. It encodes CASSFGQGARISYEQYF.

The table lists this clone with a count of one. The chain couples TRBV19 to TRBJ2-1; 13 positions match TRBD2. CDR3 length: 18 amino acids. Germline trimming cut 3 bases from V and 6 bases from J; bases unmatched to any gene: 11. Germline CDR1 reads LNHDA; CDR2 reads SQIVND (reference sequence). Here the CDR3 DNA reads TGTGCCAGTAGTATTAGGACTAGCGGGAGAGTGGGGATCAATGAGCAGTTCTTC. It is translated as CASSIRTSGRVGINEQFF.

Details on this clone: The same CDR3 is also encoded by other DNA sequences in this sample. The chain links TRBV18 to TRBJ1-2, with TRBD1 as a possible D gene (5 bases). The CDR3 is 13 amino acids. V gave up 2 bases and J gave up 8 bases, with 12 bases separating them. CDR1 KGHSH and CDR2 LQKENI come from the germline V gene. CDR3 bases: TGTGCCAGCTCACCAGAGCAGGGCGGAGGCTACACCTTC. As protein: CASSPEQGGGYTF.

This chain uses TRBV18 with TRBJ2-1; 8 bases fit TRBD1. The CDR3 sequence is 15 residues long. CDR1 and CDR2 from the germline V gene are KGHSH and LQKENI. Trimming at V came to 5 bases and at J to 0 bases, leaving 3 bases not matched to a gene. The CDR3 DNA is TGTGCCAGCTCAAGCGACAGGGGCTCCTACAATGAGCAGTTCTTC. It yields the protein CASSSDRGSYNEQFF.

This clone was found once. The chain links TRBV7-8 to TRBJ1-2, with 8 bases aligning to TRBD1. J lost 1 base, V lost 5 bases, and 9 bases had no gene match. Germline CDR1 and CDR2: SGHVS and FQNEAQ. This CDR3 contains 16 residues. CDR3 in DNA: TGTGCCAGCAGCATTCGGACAGGGCCGATTAACTATGGCTACACCTTC. Its protein product is CASSIRTGPINYGYTF.

This chain joins TRBV6-1 and TRBJ2-3, with 10 bases aligning to TRBD2. Germline CDR1 is MNHNS and CDR2 is SASEGT. CDR3 length: 18 residues. The ends lost 4 bases at V and 6 bases at J; junction bases unmatched: 16. CDR3 DNA: TGTGCCAGCAGTGCCCCCCCCCGGCTAGCGGGGGCGGGTGATACGCAGTATTTT. Its protein product is CASSAPPRLAGAGDTQYF.

V gene TRBV11-2 combines with J gene TRBJ1-2, with D perhaps matching TRBD1 (6 bases). This CDR3 comprises 14 residues. Germline-derived CDR1 and CDR2 are SGHAT and FQNNGV. The V end was cut by 3 bases, the J end by 4 bases, with 12 bases between. DNA for the CDR3: TGTGCCAGCAGCTTCGGACAGAGGGTCTATGGCTACACCTTC. It yields the protein CASSFGQRVYGYTF.

V usage is TRBV30 and J usage is TRBJ1-6; no reliable D call. V was shortened by 0 bases and J by 5 bases, with 11 bases between the two germline ends. CDR3 length equals 15 residues. The germline V gene has CDR1 GTSNPN and CDR2 SVGIG (reference sequence). The CDR3 coding sequence is TGTGCCTGGAGTGTAGGTCACGCGGATAATTCACCCCTCCACTTT. Translated: CAWSVGHADNSPLHF.